These 27 T cell receptor beta chains originate from one sample sequenced in a study of spatial heterogeneity in lung cancer (dated by TCRdb to between 2017 and 2020). The library was obtained by 5' RACE. The instrument was a NextSeq 500. TCRdb handled the public reads itself, with Q25 trimming in fastp and clone calling in MiXCR, and kept productive beta chains. One record per CDR3 amino acid sequence lists the most common genes and DNA. Here the sample has more than 60,000 distinct CDR3 sequences; about 8% occur a single time. The ten biggest clones cover approximately 6.3% of the sample. The time point label, read with the paper, signifies: sample taken at primary tumor resection. Here the sequenced sample was PBMCs, taken at surgery. The origin of the receptors is a male donor with early-stage non-small cell lung cancer.

This clonotype was seen a few times. V and J are TRBV24-1 and TRBJ2-1; 10 nucleotides agree with TRBD2. Looked up from germline, CDR1 is KGHDR and CDR2 is SFDVKD. CDR3 length equals 16 residues. Trimming took 0 bases from V and 8 from J; bases not matched to a gene: 6. The CDR3 protein is CATSDLGLAGEYEQFF. Here the CDR3 DNA reads TGTGCCACCAGTGATTTGGGGCTAGCGGGAGAGTATGAGCAGTTCTTC.

In this sample, this clonotype turned up many times. The CDR3 loop is CASSLDGLSYEQYF. The CDR3 DNA reads as TGCGCCAGCAGCCTGGACGGTCTATCCTACGAGCAGTACTTC. The chain has TRBV5-1 and TRBJ2-7; D is unresolved. V lost 4 bases and J 1 base, leaving 12 bases between the germline ends. Germline-derived CDR1 and CDR2 are SGHRS and YFSETQ. There are 14 residues in the CDR3.

Many counts were recorded for this clonotype. This rearrangement joins TRBV11-2 to TRBJ2-7; the match to TRBD1 covers 7 bases. The ends lost 2 bases at V and 5 bases at J; junction bases unmatched: 12. The CDR3 is 16 residues long. The germline V gene encodes CDR1 SGHAT and CDR2 FQNNGV. Here the CDR3 DNA reads TGTGCCAGCAGCTTATTAGGGACAGCCCTATCTGACGAGCAGTACTTC. Its translation: CASSLLGTALSDEQYF.

The V and J genes are TRBV4-3 and TRBJ2-3; 7 nucleotides agree with TRBD2. CDR1 LGHNA and CDR2 YSLEER come from the germline V gene. V gave up 0 bases and J gave up 2 bases; unmatched junction bases: 8. The CDR3 has 17 residues. CDR3 residues: CASSQDWASGATDTQYF. The CDR3 DNA reads TGCGCCAGCAGCCAAGATTGGGCTAGCGGCGCCACAGATACGCAGTATTTT.

This chain links TRBV20-1 with TRBJ1-1; D may be TRBD1 (5 bases). Trimming took 3 bases from V and 3 from J, leaving 14 bases between them. This CDR3 has 14 residues. Germline V gene data show CDR1 as DFQATT and CDR2 as SNEGSKA (reference sequence). Here the CDR3 DNA reads TGCAGTGCTAGGATTGGGGTGACAGACACTGAAGCTTTCTTT. The encoded protein is CSARIGVTDTEAFF.

There are many counts of this clonotype. The CDR3 DNA reads as TGTGCCTGGGGGGACAGGGGATACGAGCAGTACTTC. It encodes CAWGDRGYEQYF. The chain joins TRBV30 to TRBJ2-7; TRBD1 agrees at 10 bases. This CDR3 spans 12 amino acids. Germline CDR1 reads GTSNPN; CDR2 reads SVGIG (reference sequence). The V segment lost 5 bases and the J segment 4 bases; nucleotides outside the gene matches: 2.

This clonotype was seen many times. V usage is TRBV2 and J usage is TRBJ2-7, with 7 bases lining up with TRBD1. CDR1 is SNHLY, CDR2 FYNNEI, per germline. With V trimmed by 6 bases and J by 2 bases, 4 bases remained unmatched. The CDR3 extends over 13 amino acids. The CDR3 loop is CASRQGPTYEQYF. The CDR3, as DNA: TGTGCCAGCAGACAGGGGCCAACCTACGAGCAGTACTTC.

This clonotype was recorded at least ten times. The CDR3, as DNA: TGCGCCAGCAGCCAAAGCGGGAGGGTTGGTACAGATACGCAGTATTTT. This sequence encodes CASSQSGRVGTDTQYF. The chain is built from TRBV4-1 and TRBJ2-3, with 10 bases lining up with TRBD2. Germline V lookup: CDR1 MGHRA, CDR2 YSYEKL. Trimming took 2 bases from V and 3 from J; bases not matched to a gene: 5. The CDR3 totals 16 residues.

This clonotype was recorded many times. The chain joins TRBV7-2 to TRBJ2-3; D is possibly TRBD1 or TRBD2 (5 bases each). Germline CDR1 and CDR2: SGHTA and FQGNSA. This CDR3 has 14 residues. Trimming took off 5 bases at V and 1 base at J, with 10 bases between the two ends. CDR3 sequence reads: CASSPPGRTDTQYF. The CDR3 DNA is TGTGCCAGCAGCCCCCCGGGACGCACAGATACGCAGTATTTT. Supplemented by reference TRBV7-2 and TRBJ2-3, the full variable domain reads GAGVSQSPSNKVTEKGKDVELRCDPISGHTALYWYRQSLGQGLEFLIYFQGNSAPDKSGLPSDRFSAERTGGSVSTLTIQRTQQEDSAVYLCASSPPGRTDTQYFGPGTRLTVL.

This clonotype was seen repeatedly, ten times or more. This chain connects TRBV5-1 to TRBJ1-1, with 10 bases identical to TRBD1. The germline V gene has CDR1 SGHRS and CDR2 YFSETQ. The CDR3 is 14 amino acids. Losses at the gene ends were 3 bases for V and 4 bases for J; bases not matched to a gene: 3. As DNA, the CDR3 is TGCGCCAGCAGCTCGGGACAGGGGAGCACTGAAGCTTTCTTT. Translation gives CASSSGQGSTEAFF.

This clonotype has only a few counts. The rearrangement links TRBV9 to TRBJ1-4; D is unclear. Deletions cut 0 bases from V and 4 bases from J, with 10 bases between. Germline CDR1 SGDLS, CDR2 YYNGEE. This CDR3 is built from 15 residues. The CDR3 is CASSVGSQFNEKLFF. The CDR3 coding sequence is TGTGCCAGCAGCGTAGGTTCACAGTTTAATGAAAAACTGTTTTTT.

This clonotype occurred many times. This sequence joins TRBV7-2 and TRBJ1-1; D is possibly TRBD1 (5 bases). The CDR3 contains 15 residues. Germline V gene data show CDR1 as SGHTA and CDR2 as FQGNSA. V shed 1 base and J shed 3 bases, with 12 bases lying between them. The CDR3 protein is CASSLVGQGDTEAFF. The CDR3 nucleotides are TGTGCCAGCAGCTTAGTTGGGCAGGGCGACACTGAAGCTTTCTTT.

This clonotype showed up many times. The chain combines TRBV24-1 with TRBJ1-5, with D possibly being TRBD1 (5 bases). Germline loops: CDR1 KGHDR, CDR2 SFDVKD. This CDR3 is built from 13 residues. Between the trimmed V and J ends, which lost 9 bases and 2 bases, there was a span of 10 bases. The CDR3 nucleotides read TGTGCCACCCAGGGCGTCGGCAATCAGCCCCAGCATTTT. As protein: CATQGVGNQPQHF.

This clonotype was seen a handful of times. The rearrangement links TRBV7-6 to TRBJ2-5, with D unresolved. The V end was cut by 4 bases, the J end by 0 bases, with 12 bases between. Looked up from germline, CDR1 is SGHVS and CDR2 is FNYEAQ. The CDR3 extends over 15 amino acids. This chain's CDR3 is CASSSRSEHQETQYF. In nucleotides, the CDR3 is TGTGCCAGCAGCTCCCGATCCGAGCACCAAGAGACCCAGTACTTC. Full variable domain (outside the CDR3, taken from reference TRBV7-6 and TRBJ2-5): GAGVSQSPRYKVTKRGQDVALRCDPISGHVSLYWYRQALGQGPEFLTYFNYEAQQDKSGLPNDRFSAERPEGSISTLTIQRTEQRDSAMYRCASSSRSEHQETQYFGPGTRLLVL.

This clonotype has at least ten counts. The J gene is TRBJ1-6, the V gene TRBV20-1, with a tentative D call TRBD1 (5 bases). The CDR3 is 14 residues long. Germline CDR1 is DFQATT and CDR2 is SNEGSKA (reference sequence). V lost 3 bases and J 9 bases, leaving 15 bases between the germline ends. CDR3 sequence: CSARREEGTSPLHF. The CDR3 DNA reads TGCAGTGCTAGGAGGGAGGAGGGGACTTCACCCCTCCACTTT.

This clonotype was seen many times. J is TRBJ1-6 and V is TRBV30, with a possible D match to TRBD1 (5 bases). V dropped 4 bases and J dropped 8 bases, with 12 bases sitting between them. This CDR3 region has 13 residues. Germline values: CDR1 GTSNPN, CDR2 SVGIG (reference sequence). The chain's CDR3 is CAWTDRNYSPLHF. DNA for the CDR3: TGTGCCTGGACCGACAGAAATTATTCACCCCTCCACTTT.

This clonotype came up a few times. The gene calls are TRBV30 and TRBJ1-6; D gene uncertain. From germline, CDR1 is GTSNPN and CDR2 SVGIG (reference sequence). CDR3 size: 13 residues. V lost 4 bases and J 7 bases, leaving 11 bases between the germline ends. CDR3 bases: TGTGCCTGGAATGGTCAGCCAAATTCACCCCTCCACTTT. Translated, it gives CAWNGQPNSPLHF.

Ten or more counts support this clonotype. The V call is TRBV20-1, the J call TRBJ1-1; D may be TRBD1 (5 bases). CDR1 is DFQATT and CDR2 is SNEGSKA in the germline V gene (reference sequence). This CDR3 is 14 amino acids long. V lost 3 bases to trimming and J lost 3 bases, with 14 bases between them. In DNA, the CDR3 is TGCAGTGCTAGCGGGACCGGCCTTTACACTGAAGCTTTCTTT. This encodes CSASGTGLYTEAFF.

CDR3 in DNA: TGTGCCAGTAGTATGGGGAGGGTTGGTCAGCCCCAGCATTTT. Translation: CASSMGRVGQPQHF. This sequence joins TRBV19 and TRBJ1-5; no clear D gene. Germline V gives CDR1 LNHDA, CDR2 SQIVND (reference sequence). The ends were cut back, 3 bases at V and 6 bases at J, with 12 bases in the middle. The CDR3 contains 14 residues.

This clonotype has at least ten counts. In nucleotides, the CDR3 is TGCGCCAGCAGCTTTGACAGTGTGAACACCGGGGAGCTGTTTTTT. As protein: CASSFDSVNTGELFF. The J gene is TRBJ2-2, the V gene TRBV5-1; TRBD1 might be the D (5 bases). CDR3 length: 15 residues. The ends were cut back, 2 bases at V and 1 base at J, with 9 bases in the middle. CDR1 SGHRS and CDR2 YFSETQ come from the germline V gene.

V gene TRBV6-6 combines with J gene TRBJ2-1; TRBD2 matches 10 bases. Unmatched junction bases numbered 9, after V lost 1 base and J lost 6 bases. In germline, CDR1 is MNHNY, CDR2 SVGAGI (reference sequence). The CDR3 covers 17 residues. The CDR3 nucleotides read TGTGCCAGCAGTTACTTCAGCGGGAGGGTTCAGGGCAATGAGCAGTTCTTC. It specifies CASSYFSGRVQGNEQFF.

This clonotype was counted only a few times. This sequence joins TRBV15 and TRBJ1-4; D is unclear. V lost 4 bases, J lost 4 bases, and 16 bases lay in between. The CDR3 sequence is 16 residues long. CDR1 and CDR2 from the germline V gene are LNHNV and YYDKDF (reference sequence). The CDR3 spells CATSTGWRPDNEKLFF. CDR3 DNA sequence: TGTGCCACCAGCACCGGGTGGAGGCCGGATAATGAAAAACTGTTTTTT.

At least ten counts were recorded for this clonotype. DNA of the CDR3: TGTGCCAGCAGCAAAGGGACCTCTAACTATGGCTACACCTTC. This codes for CASSKGTSNYGYTF. This chain connects TRBV28 to TRBJ1-2; TRBD1 might be the D (5 bases). The CDR3 spans 14 residues. Trimming shortened V by 6 bases and J by 0 bases, and 11 bases separated the two germline ends. Germline CDR1 is MDHEN and CDR2 is SYDVKM.

This clonotype was picked up a small number of times. This chain uses TRBV5-4 with TRBJ1-3; TRBD1 agrees at 9 bases. Germline CDR1 is SGHNT and CDR2 is YYREEE (reference sequence). The CDR3 has 14 amino acids. Trimming at V came to 4 bases and at J to 7 bases, leaving 6 bases not matched to a gene. The CDR3 is CASSQGQGRNTIYF. CDR3 in DNA: TGTGCCAGCAGCCAGGGACAGGGCAGGAACACCATATATTTT.

At least ten counts were recorded for this clonotype. This chain joins TRBV20-1 and TRBJ2-4, with a tentative D call TRBD1 (5 bases). CDR3 length: 13 amino acids. V gave up 1 base and J gave up 7 bases, with 11 bases separating them. Germline loops: CDR1 DFQATT, CDR2 SNEGSKA (reference sequence). Here the CDR3 reads CSARGQGGNIQYF. CDR3 nucleotides: TGCAGTGCTAGAGGTCAGGGTGGTAACATTCAGTACTTC.

This chain connects TRBV29-1 to TRBJ2-7, with 8 positions matching TRBD1. The CDR3 length is 12 residues. J was trimmed by 3 bases and V by 6 bases; bases with no gene match: 4. CDR1 and CDR2 from the germline V gene are SQVTM and ANQGSEA. The chain's CDR3 is CSVGQVDYEQYF. The CDR3 DNA follows: TGCAGCGTGGGACAGGTGGACTACGAGCAGTACTTC.

This clonotype was picked up many times. Here the CDR3 DNA reads TGCAGTGCCATTCCCGTGGACACCGGGGAGCTGTTTTTT. This sequence encodes CSAIPVDTGELFF. This chain uses TRBV20-1 with TRBJ2-2; no reliable D call. Trimming removed 6 bases at V and 3 bases at J, with 11 bases between. CDR3 length equals 13 residues. From germline, CDR1 is DFQATT and CDR2 SNEGSKA (reference sequence).